This T cell receptor (beta chain) was captured by sequencing in a study of blood T cells in healthy people across ages. Peripheral blood samples of around 9.5 milliliters were drawn from each donor. Samples each had at least 5.5 micrograms of total RNA extracted. Overall study findings and caveats: Considered underestimates were the diversity estimates obtained from one million T cells. Age advanced and TCR beta diversity per million T cells fell, roughly linearly.

Worth noting for this clonotype: Its specificity is unknown.

The second PCR ran about 6 to 11 cycles with a sample-barcoded 5' primer and J-beta primers. Each CDR3 protein is one row after TCRdb ran MiXCR on the 5' RACE reads. This table holds roughly 1.9 million distinct CDR3 sequences, more than 35% found once. The source is a human donor in good health. The sample consisted of blood.

The CDR3 region has the DNA TGCAGCGTCGGCCTCCTTGGGGCAACTAATGAAAAACTGTTTTTT. It codes for CSVGLLGATNEKLFF. The chain uses TRBV29-1 and TRBJ1-4; D is uncertain. Germline V lookup: CDR1 SQVTM, CDR2 ANQGSEA. The CDR3 loop spans 15 amino acids. Trimming stripped 6 bases from V and 0 bases from J, with 14 bases between.